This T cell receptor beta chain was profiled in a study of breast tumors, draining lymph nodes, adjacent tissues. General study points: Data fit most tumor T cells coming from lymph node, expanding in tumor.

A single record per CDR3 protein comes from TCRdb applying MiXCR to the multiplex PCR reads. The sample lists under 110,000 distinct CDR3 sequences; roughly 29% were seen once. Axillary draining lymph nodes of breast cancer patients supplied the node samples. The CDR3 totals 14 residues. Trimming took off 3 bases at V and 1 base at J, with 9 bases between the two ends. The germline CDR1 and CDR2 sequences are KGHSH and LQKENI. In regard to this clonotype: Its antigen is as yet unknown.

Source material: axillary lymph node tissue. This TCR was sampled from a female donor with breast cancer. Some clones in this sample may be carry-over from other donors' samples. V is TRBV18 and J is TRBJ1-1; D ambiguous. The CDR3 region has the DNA TGTGCCAGCTCACCGCAGACACGGAACACTGAAGCTTTCTTT. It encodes CASSPQTRNTEAFF.